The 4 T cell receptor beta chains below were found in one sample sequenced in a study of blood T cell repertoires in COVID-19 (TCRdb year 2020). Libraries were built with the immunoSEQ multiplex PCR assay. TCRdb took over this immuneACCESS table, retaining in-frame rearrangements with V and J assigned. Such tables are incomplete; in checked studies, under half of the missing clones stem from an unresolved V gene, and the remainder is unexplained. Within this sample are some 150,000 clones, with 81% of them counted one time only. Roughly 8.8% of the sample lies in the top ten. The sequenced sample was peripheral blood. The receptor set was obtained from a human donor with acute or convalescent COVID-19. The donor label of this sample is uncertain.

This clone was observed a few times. The CDR3 coding sequence is TGTGCCAGCAGCTTGGACGGGGTCTCTAATGAAAAACTGTTTTTT. Protein product: CASSLDGVSNEKLFF. The chain recombines TRBV5-5 with TRBJ1-4; D gene unclear. Trimming left V 0 bases short and J 3 bases short, with 9 bases between. CDR3 length: 15 amino acids. Germline CDR1 is SGHKS and CDR2 is YYEKEE (reference sequence).

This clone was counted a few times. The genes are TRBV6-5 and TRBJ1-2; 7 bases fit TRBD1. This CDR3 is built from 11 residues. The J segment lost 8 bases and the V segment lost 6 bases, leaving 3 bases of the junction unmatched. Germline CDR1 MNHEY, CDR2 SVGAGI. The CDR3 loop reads CASRRGLGYTF. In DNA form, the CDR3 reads TGTGCCAGCAGAAGGGGGCTGGGCTACACCTTC.

CDR3 nucleotide sequence: TGCAGCGTCCGGGACAACTCGTTGGGCTACACCTTC. Translated, it gives CSVRDNSLGYTF. The chain uses TRBV29-1 and TRBJ1-2; a possible D gene is TRBD1 (6 bases). CDR1 is SQVTM and CDR2 is ANQGSEA in the germline V gene. The CDR3 loop spans 12 amino acids. Trimming pared 6 bases from V and 8 bases from J, leaving 16 bases between.

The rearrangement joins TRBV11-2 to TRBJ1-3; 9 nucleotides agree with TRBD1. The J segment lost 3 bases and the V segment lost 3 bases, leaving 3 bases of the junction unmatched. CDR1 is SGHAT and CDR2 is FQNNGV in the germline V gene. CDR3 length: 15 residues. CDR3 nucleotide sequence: TGTGCCAGCAGCTTCCGGACAGGGGTTGGAAACACCATATATTTT. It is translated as CASSFRTGVGNTIYF.